These 3 T cell receptor beta chains share one sample of origin, sequenced in a study of control samples from healthy donors and cancer patients. Some clones are missing from TCRdb's copy, which holds only in-frame ones; the method was immunoSEQ multiplex PCR. The sample lists around 100,000 clones, 92% occurring once. Source material: blood. These receptor sequences come from a woman under 30 in good health.

This clone was detected only a few times. The chain recombines TRBV7-2 with TRBJ2-3; 11 bases match TRBD2. The CDR3 length is 16 residues. Germline CDR1 reads SGHTA; CDR2 reads FQGNSA. The ends lost 5 bases at V and 1 base at J; junction bases unmatched: 5. CDR3 DNA: TGTGCCAGCAGCCCGTTAGCGGGAGGGGGCACAGATACGCAGTATTTT. It encodes CASSPLAGGGTDTQYF.

This rearrangement joins TRBV5-1 to TRBJ1-1; D gene uncertain. This CDR3 region has 13 residues. The V end was cut by 4 bases, the J end by 7 bases, with 14 bases between. Looked up from germline, CDR1 is SGHRS and CDR2 is YFSETQ. CDR3 amino acids: CASSLRPGLEAFF. CDR3 DNA: TGCGCCAGCAGCCTTCGACCGGGTCTTGAAGCTTTCTTT.

The chain couples TRBV7-2 to TRBJ2-7, with a tentative D call TRBD2 (5 bases). V was trimmed by 4 bases and J by 3 bases, leaving 13 bases between them. CDR3 length equals 14 residues. Germline lookup yields CDR1 SGHTA and CDR2 FQGNSA. CDR3 sequence: CASSSGGGNYEQYF. CDR3 DNA: TGTGCCAGCAGCTCAGGAGGAGGAAACTACGAGCAGTACTTC.